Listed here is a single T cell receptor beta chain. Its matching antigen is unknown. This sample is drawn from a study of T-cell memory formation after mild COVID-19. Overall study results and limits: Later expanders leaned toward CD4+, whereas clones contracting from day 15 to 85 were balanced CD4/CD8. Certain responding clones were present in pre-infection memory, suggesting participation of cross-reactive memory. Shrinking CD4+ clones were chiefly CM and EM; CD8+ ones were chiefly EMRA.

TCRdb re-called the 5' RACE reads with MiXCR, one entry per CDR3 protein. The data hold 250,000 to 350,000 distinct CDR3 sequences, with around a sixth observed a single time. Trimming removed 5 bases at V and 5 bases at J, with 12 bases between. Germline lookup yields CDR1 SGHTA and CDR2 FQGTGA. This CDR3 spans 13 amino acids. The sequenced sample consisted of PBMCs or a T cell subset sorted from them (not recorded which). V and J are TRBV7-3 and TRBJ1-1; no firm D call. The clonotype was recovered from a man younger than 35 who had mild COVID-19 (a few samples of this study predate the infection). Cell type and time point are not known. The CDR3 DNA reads TGTGCCAGCAGCCCCGGCCCGGGGACTGAAGCTTTCTTT. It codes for CASSPGPGTEAFF.